Below, 9 T cell receptor beta chains from the same sample are listed, as sequenced in a study of vaccination effects on CD4 cells after COVID-19. TCRdb keeps only in-frame clones here, not all; method: immunoSEQ multiplex PCR. The sample includes 50,000 to 70,000 clones, 70% to 85% of them seen just once. No antigens are known for them. Upon completion of about eleven days in culture, CD4+ T cells were isolated. This specimen was CD4+ T cells from PBMCs cultured without peptide, taken before COVID-19 vaccination. The receptors were sampled from a human donor who had a prior SARS-CoV-2 infection.

The CDR3 spells CAISYTYGASNYNEQFF. The CDR3 region has the DNA TGTGCCATCAGCTATACCTATGGGGCTAGCAACTACAATGAGCAGTTCTTC. V and J are TRBV10-3 and TRBJ2-1; D is tentatively TRBD1 or TRBD2 (5 bases each). Trimming stripped 6 bases from V and 3 bases from J, with 21 bases between. This CDR3 has 17 amino acids. Germline CDR1 is ENHRY and CDR2 is SYGVKD.

CDR3 coding DNA: TGTGCCAGCAGCAACAACCCATGGGCCAGACTGGGGGAGGAAAGCACAGATACGCAGTATTTT. It yields the protein CASSNNPWARLGEESTDTQYF. The chain is built from TRBV21-1 and TRBJ2-3; the table's TRBD2 call for D was not verified on the DNA. TRBV21-1 is assigned pseudogene status. The CDR3 length is 21 residues.

V is TRBV27 and J is TRBJ1-2, with 9 bases fitting TRBD1. Germline loops: CDR1 MNHEY, CDR2 SMNVEV (reference sequence). This CDR3 has 17 residues. The V and J ends lost 6 bases and 1 base, in that order; junction bases with no gene match: 12. The CDR3 coding sequence is TGTGCCAGCAGCCCTCGCGGGACAGGGTCTATTAACTATGGCTACACCTTC. It codes for CASSPRGTGSINYGYTF.

This clone has more than one count but fewer than ten. The chain couples TRBV2 to TRBJ2-2, with 7 bases lining up with TRBD1. This CDR3 is 13 amino acids long. V dropped 2 bases and J dropped 8; count of bases not matched to a gene: 2. Germline CDR1 is SNHLY and CDR2 is FYNNEI. CDR3 sequence reads: CASSEQGVGELFF. The CDR3 nucleotides read TGTGCCAGCAGTGAACAGGGGGTTGGGGAGCTGTTTTTT.

This chain connects TRBV6-5 to TRBJ2-7; no definite D call. Trimming took off 5 bases at V and 3 bases at J, with 8 bases between the two ends. The CDR3 runs to 12 residues. In germline, CDR1 is MNHEY, CDR2 SVGAGI. The CDR3 sequence: CASSRNIYEQYF. CDR3 sequence (DNA): TGTGCCAGCAGTCGGAACATCTACGAGCAGTACTTC.

The rearrangement joins TRBV2 to TRBJ1-4; possible D gene TRBD1, 5 bases. CDR1 is SNHLY and CDR2 is FYNNEI in the germline V gene. The length of the CDR3 is 14 residues. Trimming took 4 bases from V and 8 from J, leaving 14 bases between them. The CDR3 protein is CASSVGRLGEKLFF. CDR3 in DNA: TGTGCCAGCAGTGTGGGGCGTCTTGGAGAAAAACTGTTTTTT.

Here the CDR3 reads CATSRSQGGGLGEKLFF. The CDR3 DNA is TGTGCCACCAGCAGATCACAGGGAGGGGGGCTGGGTGAAAAACTGTTTTTT. The rearrangement uses TRBV15 and TRBJ1-4; D might be TRBD1 (6 bases). There are 17 residues in the CDR3. With 2 bases removed from V and 7 bases from J, the gap between germline ends came to 20 bases. From germline, CDR1 is LNHNV and CDR2 YYDKDF (reference sequence).

The chain recombines TRBV27 with TRBJ2-7, with D perhaps matching TRBD1 (5 bases). Germline CDR1 is MNHEY and CDR2 is SMNVEV (reference sequence). V was trimmed by 5 bases and J by 0 bases, leaving 14 bases between them. This CDR3 comprises 15 residues. For the CDR3, the DNA is TGTGCCAGCAGTACCAGTATACAGGCCTCCTACGAGCAGTACTTC. It specifies CASSTSIQASYEQYF.

The chain is built from TRBV4-3 and TRBJ2-5; TRBD2 is a possible D gene (6 bases). Germline V gives CDR1 LGHNA, CDR2 YSLEER. There are 13 residues in the CDR3. Trimming removed 8 bases at V and 1 base at J, with 11 bases between. The CDR3 region is CASARRVQETQYF. The CDR3 DNA reads as TGCGCCAGCGCGAGGAGGGTCCAAGAGACCCAGTACTTC.